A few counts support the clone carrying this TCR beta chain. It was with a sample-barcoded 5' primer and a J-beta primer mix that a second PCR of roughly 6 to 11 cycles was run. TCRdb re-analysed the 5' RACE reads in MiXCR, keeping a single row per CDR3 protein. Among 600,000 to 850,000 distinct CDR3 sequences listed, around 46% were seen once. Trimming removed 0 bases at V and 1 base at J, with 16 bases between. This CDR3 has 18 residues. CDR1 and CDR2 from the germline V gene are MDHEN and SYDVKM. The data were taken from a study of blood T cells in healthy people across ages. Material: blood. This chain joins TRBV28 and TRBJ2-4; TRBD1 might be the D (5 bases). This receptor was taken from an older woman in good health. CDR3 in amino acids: CASSLWPPRVKAKNIQYF. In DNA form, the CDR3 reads TGTGCCAGCAGTTTATGGCCCCCCAGGGTTAAGGCCAAAAACATTCAGTACTTC.